This passage covers 29 T cell receptor beta chains from one sample sequenced in a study of cytomegalovirus exposure and HLA in healthy donors. Both 60 Vbeta primers and 13 Jbeta primers went into the PCR. Generated by immunoSEQ multiplex PCR, the TCRdb table keeps only in-frame clones and is missing some. The sample has roughly 110,000 clones; approximately 76% are singletons. The sample taken for sequencing was PBMCs. These receptors were collected from a man aged 18 to 30 in good health and CMV-seronegative.

The chain uses TRBV19 and TRBJ1-6; D unclear. The CDR3 is 12 residues long. Per germline, CDR1 LNHDA and CDR2 SQIVND (reference sequence). Trimming took off 9 bases at V and 9 bases at J, with 12 bases between the two ends. The CDR3 DNA reads as TGTGCCAGCGCGGGGAGGGCTTCACCCCTCCACTTT. As protein: CASAGRASPLHF.

The chain employs TRBV9 and TRBJ2-7, with TRBD1 matching over 9 bases. Losses at the gene ends were 4 bases for V and 6 bases for J; bases not matched to a gene: 14. This CDR3 contains 16 residues. Germline-derived CDR1 and CDR2 are SGDLS and YYNGEE. CDR3 sequence reads: CASSRPSTGGSIEQYF. In DNA, the CDR3 is TGTGCCAGCAGCCGCCCTTCCACAGGGGGCTCTATCGAGCAGTACTTC.

J is TRBJ1-5 and V is TRBV7-2, with D maybe TRBD1 (5 bases). The V gene's germline CDR1 is SGHTA and CDR2 FQGNSA. The CDR3 sequence is 15 residues long. V lost 3 bases and J 0 bases, leaving 9 bases between the germline ends. This chain's CDR3 is CASSLGRDSNQPQHF. CDR3 coding DNA: TGTGCCAGCAGCTTGGGCAGGGATAGCAATCAGCCCCAGCATTTT.

CDR3 region: CASSYRDKAYSPLHF. In DNA, the CDR3 is TGTGCCAGCAGTTACCGGGACAAGGCCTATTCACCCCTCCACTTT. The chain couples TRBV6-5 to TRBJ1-6; D may be TRBD1 (6 bases). The V end was cut by 2 bases, the J end by 8 bases, with 13 bases between. Germline assignment: CDR1 MNHEY and CDR2 SVGAGI. The CDR3 extends over 15 amino acids.

CDR3 sequence reads: CASSQDGVAGDPQETQYF. In DNA form, the CDR3 reads TGTGCCAGCAGCCAAGATGGGGTAGCGGGGGACCCTCAAGAGACCCAGTACTTC. The chain joins TRBV14 to TRBJ2-5, with 9 bases fitting TRBD2. V shed 0 bases, J shed 2 bases, and the junction held 10 bases outside the gene matches. Germline loops: CDR1 SGHDN, CDR2 FVKESK. The CDR3 consists of 18 residues. Together with reference TRBV14 and TRBJ2-5, the CDR3 gives the full variable domain: EAGVTQFPSHSVIEKGQTVTLRCDPISGHDNLYWYRRVMGKEIKFLLHFVKESKQDESGMPNNRFLAERTGGTYSTLKVQPAELEDSGVYFCASSQDGVAGDPQETQYFGPGTRLLVL.

Note on this clone: Other DNA sequences in this specimen translate into the identical CDR3. The chain recombines TRBV19 with TRBJ2-6, with TRBD2 as a possible D gene (6 bases). Germline values: CDR1 LNHDA, CDR2 SQIVND (reference sequence). This CDR3 region has 14 residues. V gave up 6 bases and J gave up 4 bases, with 10 bases separating them. This CDR3 is CASSGSSGANVLTF. CDR3 bases: TGTGCCAGTAGCGGGAGTTCGGGGGCCAACGTCCTGACTTTC.

This chain links TRBV6-6 with TRBJ2-3; TRBD2 might be the D (6 bases). Germline lookup yields CDR1 MNHNY and CDR2 SVGAGI (reference sequence). V gave up 0 bases and J gave up 6 bases, with 10 bases separating them. CDR3 length: 14 residues. The chain's CDR3 is CASSYSEGRDTQYF. Here the CDR3 DNA reads TGTGCCAGCAGTTACTCGGAGGGGCGGGATACGCAGTATTTT.

The V gene is TRBV6-1, the J gene TRBJ1-5, with D perhaps matching TRBD1 (6 bases). Looked up from germline, CDR1 is MNHNS and CDR2 is SASEGT. The V gene lost 8 bases and the J gene lost 3 bases, with 14 bases spanning the gap. The CDR3 runs 14 residues. CDR3 amino acids: CASQLQGPNQPQHF. The CDR3 DNA sequence: TGTGCCAGCCAACTACAGGGACCCAATCAGCCCCAGCATTTT.

The V call is TRBV4-3, the J call TRBJ1-1; perhaps TRBD1 as D (6 bases). Trimming removed 3 bases from V and 1 base from J, with 6 bases in between. Per germline, CDR1 LGHNA and CDR2 YSLEER. This CDR3 spans 13 amino acids. The CDR3 nucleotides read TGCGCCAGCAGCCACAGGGGGAACACTGAAGCTTTCTTT. Amino acid sequence: CASSHRGNTEAFF.

The V call is TRBV5-1, the J call TRBJ2-5; D is perhaps TRBD2 (6 bases). In germline, CDR1 is SGHRS, CDR2 YFSETQ. V lost 3 bases and J lost 4, with 7 bases in between. CDR3 size: 12 residues. The CDR3, as DNA: TGCGCCAGCAGCTGGAGGGGAGAGACCCAGTACTTC. This codes for CASSWRGETQYF.

This sequence joins TRBV14 and TRBJ2-5; perhaps TRBD1 as D (5 bases). This CDR3 region has 17 residues. Germline CDR1 reads SGHDN; CDR2 reads FVKESK. Deletions cut 1 base from V and 5 bases from J, with 20 bases between. This CDR3 reads CASSQGVGRVGHETQYF. In DNA form, the CDR3 reads TGTGCCAGCAGCCAAGGAGTAGGCAGGGTGGGCCACGAGACCCAGTACTTC.

This chain links TRBV4-3 with TRBJ2-2; 7 bases line up with TRBD1. Trimming took 3 bases from V and 13 from J; bases not matched to a gene: 5. Germline CDR1 LGHNA, CDR2 YSLEER. The CDR3 is 12 residues long. The CDR3 DNA is TGCGCCAGCAGCCAGGGTCGGACAGGGCTGTTTTTT. It specifies CASSQGRTGLFF.

This sequence joins TRBV6-1 and TRBJ2-2, with TRBD2 identical over 7 bases. The V gene's germline CDR1 is MNHNS and CDR2 SASEGT. This CDR3 has 15 residues. V gave up 7 bases and J gave up 0 bases; unmatched junction bases: 5. This CDR3 reads CASNSGTTNTGELFF. The CDR3, as DNA: TGTGCCAGCAATAGTGGGACTACGAACACCGGGGAGCTGTTTTTT.

The genes are TRBV6-1 and TRBJ1-6; 9 positions agree with TRBD1. The CDR3 has 13 residues. Germline V gives CDR1 MNHNS, CDR2 SASEGT. The V gene end was trimmed by 11 bases and the J gene end by 14 bases; junction bases not matched to a gene: 13. The DNA for the CDR3 is TGTGCCGCAAGGACAGGGGAAAATGGGGCCCTCCACTTT. It encodes CAARTGENGALHF.

The rearrangement uses TRBV6-5 and TRBJ1-2; 7 bases fit TRBD1. Trimming took 6 bases from V and 4 from J; bases not matched to a gene: 8. Germline CDR1 MNHEY, CDR2 SVGAGI. The CDR3 consists of 14 residues. CDR3: CASSPTGLGYGYTF. The DNA of the CDR3 is TGTGCCAGCAGCCCGACAGGGTTAGGCTATGGCTACACCTTC.

The chain has TRBV6-1 and TRBJ1-6; TRBD1 might be the D (6 bases). The CDR3 consists of 12 residues. The germline CDR1 and CDR2 sequences are MNHNS and SASEGT. V was clipped by 7 bases and J by 10 bases, with 11 bases between them. The CDR3 region is CASTARGSPLHF. CDR3 bases: TGTGCCAGCACTGCCAGGGGATCACCCCTCCACTTT.

The chain couples TRBV4-3 to TRBJ1-3, with 10 bases identical to TRBD1. V was clipped by 4 bases and J by 4 bases; unmatched bases: 7. Germline V gene sequence: CDR1 LGHNA, CDR2 YSLEER. The CDR3 spans 16 residues. CDR3 in DNA: TGCGCCAGCAGCCCCGGGACAGGGGCGTCCGGAAACACCATATATTTT. It specifies CASSPGTGASGNTIYF.

The V call is TRBV15, the J call TRBJ1-5; D is possibly TRBD1 (5 bases). Trimming removed 8 bases at V and 1 base at J, with 15 bases between. Germline V gene sequence: CDR1 LNHNV, CDR2 YYDKDF (reference sequence). CDR3 length equals 15 residues. CDR3 loop: CATAPGVVSNQPQHF. The CDR3 nucleotides read TGTGCCACCGCCCCGGGGGTAGTAAGCAATCAGCCCCAGCATTTT.

The CDR3 DNA reads TGTGCCAGCAGTTTCAGGGACAGGGGTGGCAATCAGCCCCAGCATTTT. Protein sequence: CASSFRDRGGNQPQHF. The chain couples TRBV28 to TRBJ1-5, with 10 nucleotides matching TRBD1. V gave up 3 bases and J gave up 2 bases; unmatched junction bases: 4. This CDR3 has 16 amino acids. Germline CDR1 reads MDHEN; CDR2 reads SYDVKM.

This clone came up a few times. The V gene is TRBV5-1, the J gene TRBJ2-7; 7 nucleotides agree with TRBD1. CDR3 length equals 16 residues. The germline V gene has CDR1 SGHRS and CDR2 YFSETQ. V lost 4 bases and J lost 6; bases outside the gene matches: 16. CDR3 sequence: CASSPYSDRNFPEQYF. As DNA, the CDR3 is TGCGCCAGCAGCCCATACTCGGACAGGAATTTTCCCGAGCAGTACTTC.

This chain links TRBV5-4 with TRBJ1-4; 7 bases map to TRBD1. V lost 4 bases, J lost 6 bases, and 3 bases stayed unmatched. This CDR3 has 13 residues. The germline CDR1 and CDR2 sequences are SGHNT and YYREEE (reference sequence). The CDR3 nucleotides are TGTGCCAGCAGCCCGGGGACAGATGAAAAACTGTTTTTT. Encoded protein: CASSPGTDEKLFF.

This chain connects TRBV28 to TRBJ2-2; 9 positions match TRBD1. V was clipped by 5 bases and J by 3 bases; unmatched bases: 4. From germline, CDR1 is MDHEN and CDR2 SYDVKM. The CDR3 is made up of 15 amino acids. The CDR3 nucleotides read TGTGCCAGCAGTCCAGACAGGGGGGACACCGGGGAGCTGTTTTTT. It codes for CASSPDRGDTGELFF.

CDR3 sequence (DNA): TGTGCCAGCAGCGTCGGACTAGCGGGGGACTCCTACGAGCAGTACTTC. It is translated as CASSVGLAGDSYEQYF. The V gene is TRBV9, the J gene TRBJ2-7, with TRBD2 matching 13 bases. Germline assignment: CDR1 SGDLS and CDR2 YYNGEE. V was clipped by 2 bases and J by 0 bases; unmatched bases: 2. The CDR3 has 16 amino acids.

The chain links TRBV20-1 to TRBJ2-1, with 8 nucleotides matching TRBD2. Germline V gene lookup returns CDR1 DFQATT and CDR2 SNEGSKA (reference sequence). V was pared by 6 bases and J by 15 bases, with 10 bases of the junction left unmatched. CDR3 size: 11 residues. CDR3 amino acids: CSALDGTSRFF. In DNA, the CDR3 is TGCAGTGCCCTAGATGGGACTAGTCGGTTCTTC.

The genes are TRBV28 and TRBJ2-5; weak D call: TRBD2 (6 bases). Trimming left V 7 bases short and J 2 bases short, with 17 bases between. The CDR3 runs to 15 residues. CDR1 and CDR2 (germline): MDHEN, SYDVKM. CDR3 region: CASIAGGTRQETQYF. DNA for the CDR3: TGTGCCAGCATCGCGGGCGGGACCCGACAAGAGACCCAGTACTTC.

The chain is built from TRBV4-1 and TRBJ2-5; no definite D call. V lost 0 bases, J lost 7 bases, and 12 bases lay in between. CDR3 length equals 14 residues. CDR1 is MGHRA, CDR2 YSYEKL, per germline. The CDR3 sequence is CASSQDRLPGTQYF. CDR3 sequence (DNA): TGCGCCAGCAGCCAAGATCGTCTTCCAGGGACCCAGTACTTC.

V gene TRBV9 combines with J gene TRBJ2-3; 10 nucleotides match TRBD2. The CDR3 runs 15 residues. Trimming removed 5 bases from V and 4 bases from J; junction bases left unmatched: 7. Germline V gene lookup returns CDR1 SGDLS and CDR2 YYNGEE. The CDR3 nucleotides read TGTGCCAGCAGACGAGCGGGGGGGCCAGCAGATACGCAGTATTTT. Amino acid sequence: CASRRAGGPADTQYF.

The chain combines TRBV11-3 with TRBJ2-1; tentative D call: TRBD2 (6 bases). The V and J ends lost 0 bases and 6 bases respectively, with 12 bases between them. Germline V gene data show CDR1 as SGHNT and CDR2 as YENEEA. This CDR3 contains 15 residues. The CDR3 DNA reads as TGTGCCAGCAGCTTAGAGGGCGGGGCCGCCAATGAGCAGTTCTTC. It translates to CASSLEGGAANEQFF.

In this sample, this clone turned up once. This sequence joins TRBV28 and TRBJ2-1; unclear D gene. V lost 1 base to trimming and J lost 5 bases, with 6 bases between them. Germline CDR1 MDHEN, CDR2 SYDVKM. This CDR3 is built from 13 residues. The CDR3 nucleotides read TGTGCCAGCAGTTTATACAACAACAATGAGCAGTTCTTC. Protein product: CASSLYNNNEQFF. The full variable domain, its missing parts supplied by reference TRBV28 and TRBJ2-1, is DVKVTQSSRYLVKRTGEKVFLECVQDMDHENMFWYRQDPGLGLRLIYFSYDVKMKEKGDIPEGYSVSREKKERFSLILESASTNQTSMYLCASSLYNNNEQFFGPGTRLTVL.